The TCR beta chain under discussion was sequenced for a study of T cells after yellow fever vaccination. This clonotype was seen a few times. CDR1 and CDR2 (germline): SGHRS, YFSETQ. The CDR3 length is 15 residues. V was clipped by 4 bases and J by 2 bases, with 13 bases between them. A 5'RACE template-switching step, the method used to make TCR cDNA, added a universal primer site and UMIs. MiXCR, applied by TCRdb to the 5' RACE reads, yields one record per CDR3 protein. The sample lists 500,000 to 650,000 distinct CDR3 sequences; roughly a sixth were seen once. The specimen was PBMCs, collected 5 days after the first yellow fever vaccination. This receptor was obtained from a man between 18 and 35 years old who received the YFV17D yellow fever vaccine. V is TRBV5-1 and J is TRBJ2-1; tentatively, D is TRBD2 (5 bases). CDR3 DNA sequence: TGCGCCAGCAGCCTTGAGGGTATCCCCTACAATGAGCAGTTCTTC. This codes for CASSLEGIPYNEQFF.